This T cell receptor beta chain was profiled in a study of cytomegalovirus exposure and HLA in healthy donors. For the study at large: When 398 donors were genotyped, roughly 82% of them were found to fall in the Caucasian-associated ancestry cluster.

The germline V gene encodes CDR1 MDHEN and CDR2 SYDVKM. The CDR3 sequence is 13 residues long. The ends were cut back, 6 bases at V and 4 bases at J, with 12 bases in the middle. Study observations and caveats: Near-uniform donor sequencing depth was presumed by presence/absence analyses.

This clone has a handful of counts. Its matching antigen is unknown. PCR used 60 Vbeta primers and 13 Jbeta primers. Sequencing was performed with immunoSEQ multiplex PCR; in TCRdb, only in-frame clones are kept and a portion is missing. The data show 150,000 to 200,000 clones, roughly 85% seen once. The receptor was isolated from a man aged 18 to 35 in good health and CMV-seropositive. The sequenced sample consisted of PBMCs. This sequence joins TRBV28 and TRBJ1-2; D is uncertain. This CDR3 reads CASSLGLIYGYTF. In nucleotides, the CDR3 is TGTGCCAGCAGCCTAGGACTGATCTATGGCTACACCTTC.